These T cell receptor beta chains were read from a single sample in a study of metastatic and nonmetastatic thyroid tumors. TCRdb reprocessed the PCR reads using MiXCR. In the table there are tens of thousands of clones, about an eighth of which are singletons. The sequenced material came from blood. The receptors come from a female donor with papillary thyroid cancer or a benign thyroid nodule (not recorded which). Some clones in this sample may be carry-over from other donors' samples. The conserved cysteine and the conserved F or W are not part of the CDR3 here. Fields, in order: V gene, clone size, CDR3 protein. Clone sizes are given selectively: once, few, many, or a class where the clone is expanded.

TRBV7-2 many ASSPATDTQY
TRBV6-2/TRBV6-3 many ASSYLQGNEQF
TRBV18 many ASSPGASYSYGYT
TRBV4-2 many ASSQVGGTGANVLT
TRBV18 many ASSPSAGLTDTQY
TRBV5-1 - ASSLVLNTEAF
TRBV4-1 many ASSRGQGGSYNSPLH
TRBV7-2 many ASSKDTVKNIQY
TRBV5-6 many ASSYPGQATNEKLF
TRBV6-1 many ASKHGPRETQY
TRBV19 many ASSIGREEQF
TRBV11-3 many ASSLDGRGTEAF
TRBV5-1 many ASSLASVSTDTQY
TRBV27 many ASSPTVLSSYEQY
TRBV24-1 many ATSDLEHNQPQH
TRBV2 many ASKEQLAKNIQY